The clone carrying this T cell receptor (beta chain) was counted only a few times. Its cognate antigen is unknown. CDR3 length: 14 amino acids. Germline values: CDR1 SQVTM, CDR2 ANQGSEA. The V end lost 6 bases, the J end lost 2 bases, and 16 bases lay between the germline ends. The data were taken from a study of response to subunit inactivated influenza vaccine. From the RT-PCR reads, TCRdb called clonotypes with MiXCR, one entry per CDR3 protein. The data show about 520,000 distinct CDR3 sequences, 25% seen once. Study outcomes and limitations: With each seasonal influenza vaccination, the authors suggested, few new T cells are recruited.

Sequencing used CD4+ T cells sorted from PBMCs, obtained around 5 days after vaccination. The chain employs TRBV29-1 and TRBJ2-5; D is perhaps TRBD2 (7 bases). The sequence derives from a man in his forties or fifties who received an inactivated influenza vaccine. The CDR3: CSVVGGALQETQYF. CDR3 in DNA: TGCAGCGTGGTGGGGGGGGCTTTACAAGAGACCCAGTACTTC.